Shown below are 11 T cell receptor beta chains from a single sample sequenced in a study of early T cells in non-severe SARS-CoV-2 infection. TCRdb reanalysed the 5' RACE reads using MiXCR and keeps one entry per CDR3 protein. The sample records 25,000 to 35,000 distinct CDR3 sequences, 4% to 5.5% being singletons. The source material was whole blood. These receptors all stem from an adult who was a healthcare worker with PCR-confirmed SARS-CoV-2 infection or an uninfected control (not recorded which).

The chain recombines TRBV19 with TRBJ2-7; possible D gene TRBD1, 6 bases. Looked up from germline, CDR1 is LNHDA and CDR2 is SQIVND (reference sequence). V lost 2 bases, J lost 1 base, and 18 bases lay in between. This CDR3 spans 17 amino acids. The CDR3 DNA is TGTGCCAGTAGTATACCGGTGGCACAGGGACGTTCCTACGAGCAGTACTTC. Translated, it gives CASSIPVAQGRSYEQYF.

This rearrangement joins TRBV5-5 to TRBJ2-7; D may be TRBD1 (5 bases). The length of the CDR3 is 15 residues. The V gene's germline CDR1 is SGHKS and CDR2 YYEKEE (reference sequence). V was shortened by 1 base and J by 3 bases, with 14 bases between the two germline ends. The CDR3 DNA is TGTGCCAGCAGCTTGTCTGTGGACACTCGCTACGAGCAGTACTTC. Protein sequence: CASSLSVDTRYEQYF.

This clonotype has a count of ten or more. Here the CDR3 reads CASSSRSGGSSYEQYF. The CDR3 DNA reads TGTGCCAGCAGCTCACGTAGCGGGGGAAGCTCCTACGAGCAGTACTTC. The V gene is TRBV11-2, the J gene TRBJ2-7; TRBD2 matches at 9 bases. V was pared by 4 bases and J by 0 bases, with 7 bases of the junction left unmatched. Germline values: CDR1 SGHAT, CDR2 FQNNGV. CDR3 length: 16 amino acids.

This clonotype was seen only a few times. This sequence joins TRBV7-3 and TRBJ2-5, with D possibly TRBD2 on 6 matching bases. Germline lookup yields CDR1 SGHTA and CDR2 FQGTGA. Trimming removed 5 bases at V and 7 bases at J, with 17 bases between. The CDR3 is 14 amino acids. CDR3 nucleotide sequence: TGTGCCAGCAGCCCGCGAGGGGACTTGGGGACCCAGTACTTC. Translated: CASSPRGDLGTQYF.

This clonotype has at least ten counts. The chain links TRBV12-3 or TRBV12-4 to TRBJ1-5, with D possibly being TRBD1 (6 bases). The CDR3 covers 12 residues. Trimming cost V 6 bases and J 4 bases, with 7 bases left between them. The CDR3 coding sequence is TGTGCCAGCAGGCAGGGGAATCAGCCCCAGCATTTT. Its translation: CASRQGNQPQHF.

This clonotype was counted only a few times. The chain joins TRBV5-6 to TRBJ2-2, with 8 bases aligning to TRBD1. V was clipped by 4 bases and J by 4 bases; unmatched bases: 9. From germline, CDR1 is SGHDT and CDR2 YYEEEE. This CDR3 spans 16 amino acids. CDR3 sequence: CASSLERTGFTGELFF. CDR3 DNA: TGTGCCAGCAGCCTTGAACGGACAGGGTTCACCGGGGAGCTGTTTTTT.

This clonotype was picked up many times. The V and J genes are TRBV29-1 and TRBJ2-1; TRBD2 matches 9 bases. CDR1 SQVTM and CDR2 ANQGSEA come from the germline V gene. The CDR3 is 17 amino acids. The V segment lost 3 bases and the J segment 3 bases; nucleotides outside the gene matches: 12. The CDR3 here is CSVEGSRAGGFYNEQFF. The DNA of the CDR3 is TGCAGCGTTGAGGGGTCGCGAGCGGGAGGATTCTACAATGAGCAGTTCTTC.

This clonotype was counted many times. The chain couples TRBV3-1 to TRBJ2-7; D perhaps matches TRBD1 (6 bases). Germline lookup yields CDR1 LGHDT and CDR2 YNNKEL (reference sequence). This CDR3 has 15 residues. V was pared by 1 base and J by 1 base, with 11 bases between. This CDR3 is CASSQAAGDSYEQYF. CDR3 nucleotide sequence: TGTGCCAGCAGCCAAGCGGCAGGGGATTCCTACGAGCAGTACTTC.

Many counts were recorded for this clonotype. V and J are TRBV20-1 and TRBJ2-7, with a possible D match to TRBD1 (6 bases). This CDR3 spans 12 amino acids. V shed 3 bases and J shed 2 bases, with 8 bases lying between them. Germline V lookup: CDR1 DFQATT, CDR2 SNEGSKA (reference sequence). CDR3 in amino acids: CSASTGTYEQYF. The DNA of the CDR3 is TGCAGTGCTAGCACAGGGACCTACGAGCAGTACTTC.

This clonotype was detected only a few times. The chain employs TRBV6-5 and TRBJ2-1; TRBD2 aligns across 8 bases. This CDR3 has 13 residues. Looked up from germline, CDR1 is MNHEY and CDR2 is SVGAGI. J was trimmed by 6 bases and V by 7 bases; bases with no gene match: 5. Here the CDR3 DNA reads TGTGCCAGCAAAGGGGGACTAGTCAATGAGCAGTTCTTC. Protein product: CASKGGLVNEQFF.

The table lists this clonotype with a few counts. As DNA, the CDR3 is TGTGCCAGCTCACCTATGGGACAGGGGTCAACAGATACGCAGTATTTT. Protein sequence: CASSPMGQGSTDTQYF. J is TRBJ2-3 and V is TRBV18; 10 positions match TRBD1. CDR3 length equals 16 residues. The V gene end was trimmed by 3 bases and the J gene end by 3 bases; junction bases not matched to a gene: 6. CDR1 and CDR2 (germline): KGHSH, LQKENI.